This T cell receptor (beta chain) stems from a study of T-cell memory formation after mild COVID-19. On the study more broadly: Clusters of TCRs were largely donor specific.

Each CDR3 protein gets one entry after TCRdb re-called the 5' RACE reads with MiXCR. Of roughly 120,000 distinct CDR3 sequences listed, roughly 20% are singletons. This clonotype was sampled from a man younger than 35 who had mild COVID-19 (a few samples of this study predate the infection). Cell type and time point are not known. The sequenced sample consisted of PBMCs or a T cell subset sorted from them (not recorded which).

Here the CDR3 reads CASSKRGAGELFF. CDR3 sequence (DNA): TGTGCCAGCAGCAAAAGGGGTGCCGGGGAGCTGTTTTTT. The chain recombines TRBV13 with TRBJ2-2; a possible D gene is TRBD1 (5 bases). CDR3 length equals 13 residues. Deletions cut 5 bases from V and 6 bases from J, with 10 bases between. The germline V gene encodes CDR1 PRHDT and CDR2 FYEKMQ (reference sequence).